This TCR beta chain originates from a study of shared clonotypes between healthy human individuals. Both subsets, CD45RA+ naive and CD45RA-negative memory, were split from the CD4+ cells. With respect to this clone: Its target is not known.

Points from the study as a whole: The four-donor shared clonotypes exceeded non-shared clonotypes in generation probability, with non-shared ones scoring lower. Investigators collected only blood, and repertoires in tissues likely differ. Four donors shared 4.5% to 6.5% of their naive CD4 clonotypes.

This table comes from immunoSEQ multiplex PCR, and its TCRdb copy is limited to in-frame clones, with some not included. Of 950,000 to 1,200,000 clones listed, around 77% are singletons. CDR1 and CDR2 (germline): LNHDA, SQIVND (reference sequence). With 3 bases removed from V and 4 bases from J, the gap between germline ends came to 9 bases. This CDR3 region has 14 residues. The sequence was obtained from a young man in good health. Some clones in this sample may be carry-over from other donors' samples. The rearrangement uses TRBV19 and TRBJ1-4; unclear D gene. Sequencing was done on a sample of memory CD4+ T cells from PBMCs. Subset noted: CD45RA-negative fraction. The CDR3 DNA is TGTGCCAGTAGTATGGTCGCAAGTAATGAAAAACTGTTTTTT. This gives the protein CASSMVASNEKLFF. Full variable domain (remainder filled in from reference TRBV19 and TRBJ1-4): DGGITQSPKYLFRKEGQNVTLSCEQNLNHDAMYWYRQDPGQGLRLIYYSQIVNDFQKGDIAEGYSVSREKKESFPLTVTSAQKNPTAFYLCASSMVASNEKLFFGSGTQLSVL.